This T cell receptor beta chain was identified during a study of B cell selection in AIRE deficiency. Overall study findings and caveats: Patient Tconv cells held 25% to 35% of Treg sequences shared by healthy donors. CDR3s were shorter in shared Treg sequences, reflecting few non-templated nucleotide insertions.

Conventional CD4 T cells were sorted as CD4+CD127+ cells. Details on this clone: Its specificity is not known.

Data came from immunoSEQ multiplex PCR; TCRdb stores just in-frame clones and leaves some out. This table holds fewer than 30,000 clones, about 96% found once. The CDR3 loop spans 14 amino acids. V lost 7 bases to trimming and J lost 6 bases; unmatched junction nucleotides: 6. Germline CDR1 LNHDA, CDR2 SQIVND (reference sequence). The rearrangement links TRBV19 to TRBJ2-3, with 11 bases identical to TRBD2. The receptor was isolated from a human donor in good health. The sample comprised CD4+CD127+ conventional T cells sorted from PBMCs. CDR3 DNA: TGTGCCAGTAATCTAGCGGGAGGAGGCGATACGCAGTATTTT. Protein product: CASNLAGGGDTQYF. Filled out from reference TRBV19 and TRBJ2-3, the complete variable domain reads DGGITQSPKYLFRKEGQNVTLSCEQNLNHDAMYWYRQDPGQGLRLIYYSQIVNDFQKGDIAEGYSVSREKKESFPLTVTSAQKNPTAFYLCASNLAGGGDTQYFGPGTRLTVL.